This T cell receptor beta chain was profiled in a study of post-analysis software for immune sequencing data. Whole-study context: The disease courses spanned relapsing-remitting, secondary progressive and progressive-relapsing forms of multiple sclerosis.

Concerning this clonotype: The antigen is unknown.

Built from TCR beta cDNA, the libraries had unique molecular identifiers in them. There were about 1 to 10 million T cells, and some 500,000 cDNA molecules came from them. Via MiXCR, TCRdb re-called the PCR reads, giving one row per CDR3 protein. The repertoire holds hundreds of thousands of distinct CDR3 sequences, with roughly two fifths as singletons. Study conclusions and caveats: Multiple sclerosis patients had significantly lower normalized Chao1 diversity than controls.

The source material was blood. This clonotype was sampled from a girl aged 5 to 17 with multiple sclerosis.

The DNA of the CDR3 is TGCGCCAGCAGCCCCGACGGCTCCTACGAGCAGTACTTC. It translates to CASSPDGSYEQYF. This sequence joins TRBV5-1 and TRBJ2-7; no firm D call. The V gene's germline CDR1 is SGHRS and CDR2 YFSETQ. Trimming took off 4 bases at V and 0 bases at J, with 8 bases between the two ends. The length of the CDR3 is 13 residues.